This T cell receptor (beta chain) was sequenced for a study of cytomegalovirus exposure and HLA in healthy donors. The primer mix had 60 Vbeta and 13 Jbeta primers. Some clones are missing from TCRdb's copy, which holds only in-frame ones; the method was immunoSEQ multiplex PCR. The sample includes some 45,000 clones, approximately 68% seen only once; the top ten take just under 6.5%. Points on this clone: Its antigen is unknown.

This CDR3 comprises 13 residues. The germline V gene has CDR1 MGHDK and CDR2 SYGVNS. Unmatched junction bases numbered 3, after V lost 5 bases and J lost 2 bases. The study's findings and limits: Most subjects had HLA-A and HLA-B alleles reportedly predicted accurately by TCR beta sequences.

The receptor was derived from a man aged 25-45 years in good health and CMV-seronegative. The chain carries TRBV25-1 and TRBJ2-7, with 7 bases identical to TRBD2. The sequenced sample was PBMCs. The DNA for the CDR3 is TGTGCCAGCAGTCGGAGCGGGGCCTACGAGCAGTACTTC. This codes for CASSRSGAYEQYF.